The 32 T cell receptor beta chains below were found in one sample sequenced in a study of identical twins. MiXCR, applied by TCRdb to the 5' RACE reads, yields one record per CDR3 protein. This table has around 510,000 distinct CDR3 sequences, around 15% appearing once. These data were also reused for a study on yellow fever vaccine responses in identical twins.

Material for sequencing was CD4+ T cells sorted from blood. Receptors originate from a woman between 18 and 29 years old in good health.

This clonotype occurred many times. The V call is TRBV20-1, the J call TRBJ2-3; TRBD2 might be the D (5 bases). Germline V CDR1 and CDR2: DFQATT, SNEGSKA (reference sequence). V was trimmed by 6 bases and J by 4 bases, leaving 20 bases between them. This CDR3 comprises 15 residues. CDR3 in DNA: TGCAGTGCCATTAAGGCCTCCCCCGGGGCAGATACGCAGTATTTT. It is translated as CSAIKASPGADTQYF.

The chain links TRBV2 to TRBJ2-2; no definite D call. Germline CDR1 reads SNHLY; CDR2 reads FYNNEI. Deletions cut 5 bases from V and 3 bases from J, with 10 bases between. The CDR3 is made up of 14 amino acids. The CDR3 is CASSSDSYTGELFF. In DNA form, the CDR3 reads TGTGCCAGCAGTTCTGACTCCTACACCGGGGAGCTGTTTTTT.

The gene calls are TRBV5-1 and TRBJ2-5; weak D call: TRBD1 (6 bases). V lost 0 bases to trimming and J lost 4 bases, with 19 bases between them. The CDR3 contains 17 residues. In germline, CDR1 is SGHRS, CDR2 YFSETQ. CDR3 sequence: CASSLGFQGQPRETQYF. DNA for the CDR3: TGCGCCAGCAGCTTGGGGTTCCAGGGGCAGCCGAGAGAGACCCAGTACTTC. Looking up the rest from reference TRBV5-1 and TRBJ2-5 gives the full variable domain: KAGVTQTPRYLIKTRGQQVTLSCSPISGHRSVSWYQQTPGQGLQFLFEYFSETQRNKGNFPGRFSGRQFSNSRSEMNVSTLELGDSALYLCASSLGFQGQPRETQYFGPGTRLLVL.

The table lists this clonotype with a few counts. This sequence joins TRBV12-3 or TRBV12-4 and TRBJ2-3; D is undetermined. The CDR3 consists of 14 residues. The V gene lost 5 bases and the J gene lost 0 bases, with 9 bases spanning the gap. As DNA, the CDR3 is TGTGCCAGCAGTAGTAGCAGAAGCACAGATACGCAGTATTTT. Residues: CASSSSRSTDTQYF.

V is TRBV18 and J is TRBJ2-2; 8 bases line up with TRBD1. J lost 5 bases, V lost 2 bases, and 7 bases had no gene match. Per germline, CDR1 KGHSH and CDR2 LQKENI. This CDR3 region has 16 residues. The chain's CDR3 is CASSPAKDRVTGELFF. The CDR3 coding sequence is TGTGCCAGCTCACCAGCGAAGGACAGGGTAACCGGGGAGCTGTTTTTT.

In its sample, this clonotype was seen a few times. Because the CDR3 is missing its conserved closing phenylalanine or tryptophan, this is likely a read error. The DNA is omitted, as the CDR3 cannot be located on it reliably, and the CDR3 follows TCRdb's listing. The gene calls are TRBV20-1 and TRBJ2-7; TRBD1 was called by the table and not checked on the DNA. The CDR3 comprises 10 residues, both ends counted. The germline gives CDR1 DFQATT, CDR2 SNEGSKA (reference sequence). The CDR3 reads CSASRTGGEL.

This clonotype was seen many times. CDR3 sequence: CASIQSWYRWDTQYF. Here the CDR3 DNA reads TGTGCCAGCATCCAAAGCTGGTACCGGTGGGATACGCAGTATTTT. The chain links TRBV6-1 to TRBJ2-3; D gene ambiguous. Germline V CDR1 and CDR2: MNHNS, SASEGT. V lost 7 bases and J 6 bases, leaving 20 bases between the germline ends. This CDR3 has 15 residues.

The table lists this clonotype with a few counts. The rearrangement joins TRBV20-1 to TRBJ2-3, with 8 bases matching TRBD2. The CDR3 has 15 residues. Losses at the gene ends were 4 bases for V and 5 bases for J; bases not matched to a gene: 11. The V gene's germline CDR1 is DFQATT and CDR2 SNEGSKA (reference sequence). The CDR3 nucleotides read TGCAGTGCTACGCCGGGGCGGGGGGTCGGAGATACGCAGTATTTT. This sequence encodes CSATPGRGVGDTQYF.

This chain links TRBV27 with TRBJ1-6; D gene ambiguous. The CDR3 consists of 12 residues. Germline V CDR1 and CDR2: MNHEY, SMNVEV (reference sequence). Deletions cut 6 bases from V and 14 bases from J, with 14 bases between. The CDR3 spells CASSPLKLALHF. The CDR3 DNA is TGTGCCAGCAGCCCCTTAAAACTGGCCCTCCACTTT.

The rearrangement joins TRBV20-1 to TRBJ2-7; no definite D call. The CDR3 spans 14 residues. Trimming took off 1 base at V and 2 bases at J, with 12 bases between the two ends. Germline V gene sequence: CDR1 DFQATT, CDR2 SNEGSKA (reference sequence). The CDR3 here is CSARGAPATYEQYF. The CDR3 nucleotides read TGCAGTGCTAGAGGGGCGCCAGCGACCTACGAGCAGTACTTC.

Remarks on this clonotype: Because the CDR3's place on the DNA is in doubt, the DNA is left out and the CDR3 is given as listed by TCRdb. The rearrangement links TRBV12-3 or TRBV12-4 to TRBJ2-2; TRBD1, the D gene given by the table, was not confirmed from the DNA. Including both end residues, the CDR3 is 13 amino acids long. CDR3 in amino acids: CASSSGAGELFFF.

This clonotype was seen a handful of times. J is TRBJ2-3 and V is TRBV7-9; the match to TRBD2 covers 11 bases. Germline V CDR1 and CDR2: SEHNR, FQNEAQ (reference sequence). The CDR3 spans 17 residues. V lost 3 bases, J lost 2 bases, and 7 bases stayed unmatched. The CDR3 DNA reads TGTGCCAGCAGCTTTGCGACGACTAGCGGGGACACAGATACGCAGTATTTT. Translating it yields CASSFATTSGDTDTQYF.

CDR3 coding DNA: TGTGCCAGCAGCCCACAGGTTAGCTCCTACAATGAGCAGTTCTTC. Protein product: CASSPQVSSYNEQFF. The chain has TRBV7-9 and TRBJ2-1; perhaps TRBD1 as D (5 bases). V dropped 5 bases and J dropped 0 bases, with 11 bases sitting between them. This CDR3 comprises 15 residues. Germline CDR1 reads SEHNR; CDR2 reads FQNEAQ (reference sequence). Complete variable domain (other parts from reference TRBV7-9 and TRBJ2-1): DTGVSQNPRHKITKRGQNVTFRCDPISEHNRLYWYRQTLGQGPEFLTYFQNEAQLEKSRLLSDRFSAERPKGSFSTLEIQRTEQGDSAMYLCASSPQVSSYNEQFFGPGTRLTVL.

The V and J genes are TRBV15 and TRBJ2-6; D might be TRBD1 (5 bases). Trimming took 3 bases from V and 4 from J, leaving 13 bases between them. The CDR3 extends over 16 amino acids. Germline CDR1 and CDR2: LNHNV and YYDKDF (reference sequence). This CDR3 reads CATSRYDSLGANVLTF. The CDR3 DNA reads as TGTGCCACCAGCAGGTATGACAGCCTGGGGGCCAACGTCCTGACTTTC.

The V and J genes are TRBV5-6 and TRBJ2-7; D is undetermined. Trimming removed 0 bases at V and 7 bases at J, with 8 bases between. The CDR3 contains 12 residues. The V gene's germline CDR1 is SGHDT and CDR2 YYEEEE. CDR3 DNA sequence: TGTGCCAGCAGCTTGGACGGCTGGGAGCAGTACTTC. It translates to CASSLDGWEQYF.

The rearrangement links TRBV20-1 to TRBJ2-2, with D unclear. V lost 3 bases and J lost 4, with 12 bases in between. The germline CDR1 and CDR2 sequences are DFQATT and SNEGSKA (reference sequence). The CDR3 length is 14 residues. This CDR3 reads CSASGWVSTGELFF. Here the CDR3 DNA reads TGCAGTGCTAGTGGCTGGGTGAGCACCGGGGAGCTGTTTTTT.

The V gene is TRBV27, the J gene TRBJ2-2, with TRBD1 as a possible D gene (6 bases). Germline-derived CDR1 and CDR2 are MNHEY and SMNVEV (reference sequence). CDR3 size: 18 residues. The V gene lost 3 bases and the J gene lost 1 base, with 18 bases spanning the gap. The CDR3 nucleotides are TGTGCCAGCAGTTTCCACGGAACGCCAGGGGTGAACACCGGGGAGCTGTTTTTT. Its translation: CASSFHGTPGVNTGELFF.

There are many counts of this clonotype. The chain combines TRBV7-8 with TRBJ2-2; 12 nucleotides align to TRBD2. Germline V gene data show CDR1 as SGHVS and CDR2 as FQNEAQ. Germline trimming cut 1 base from V and 7 bases from J; bases unmatched to any gene: 7. The CDR3 is 17 amino acids. The CDR3 DNA sequence: TGTGCCAGCAGCTTAGGATATACTAGCGGGAGGCTCGGGGAGCTGTTTTTT. This encodes CASSLGYTSGRLGELFF. Full variable domain (missing parts from reference TRBV7-8 and TRBJ2-2): GAGVSQSPRYKVAKRGQDVALRCDPISGHVSLFWYQQALGQGPEFLTYFQNEAQLDKSGLPSDRFFAERPEGSVSTLKIQRTQQEDSAVYLCASSLGYTSGRLGELFFGEGSRLTVL.

This clonotype was counted a few times. This chain connects TRBV14 to TRBJ2-5; no definite D call. Trimming removed 4 bases from V and 3 bases from J, with 15 bases in between. The CDR3 runs 15 residues. Germline assignment: CDR1 SGHDN and CDR2 FVKESK. CDR3 DNA: TGTGCCAGCAGCCCCCTGAGGACGGCTAAAGAGACCCAGTACTTC. Its translation is CASSPLRTAKETQYF.

The chain has TRBV7-9 and TRBJ2-1; 9 nucleotides agree with TRBD2. The V gene end was trimmed by 2 bases and the J gene end by 8 bases; junction bases not matched to a gene: 7. Germline CDR1 is SEHNR and CDR2 is FQNEAQ (reference sequence). The CDR3 sequence is 15 residues long. The CDR3 spells CASSLSGGPGDEQFF. Written as DNA, the CDR3 is TGTGCCAGCAGCTTAAGCGGGGGGCCGGGGGATGAGCAGTTCTTC.

The V and J genes are TRBV28 and TRBJ1-5, with TRBD1 identical over 8 bases. The CDR3 totals 19 residues. V was clipped by 5 bases and J by 2 bases; unmatched bases: 17. Germline lookup yields CDR1 MDHEN and CDR2 SYDVKM. This CDR3 is CASSTRKRTGISGNQPQHF. The DNA for the CDR3 is TGTGCCAGCAGTACAAGAAAGAGGACAGGGATTAGCGGCAATCAGCCCCAGCATTTT.

This clonotype was counted a few times. This chain connects TRBV29-1 to TRBJ2-3; 8 bases match TRBD2. CDR1 is SQVTM and CDR2 is ANQGSEA in the germline V gene. Trimming removed 4 bases from V and 6 bases from J; junction bases left unmatched: 9. CDR3 length: 14 amino acids. The CDR3, as DNA: TGCAGCGTTGCGGGGGGGACCTTAGGGGATACGCAGTATTTT. Its protein is CSVAGGTLGDTQYF.

The chain combines TRBV27 with TRBJ2-7; D might be TRBD1 (6 bases). The V gene's germline CDR1 is MNHEY and CDR2 SMNVEV (reference sequence). V lost 4 bases, J lost 3 bases, and 13 bases lay in between. CDR3 size: 14 residues. The CDR3 region has the DNA TGTGCCAGCAGTTCAAAGGGGGTTGGCTACGAGCAGTACTTC. It yields the protein CASSSKGVGYEQYF.

CDR3 in DNA: TGTGCCAGCAGCTTAGGAGGGTTGATGACAGATACGCAGTATTTT. Translated, it gives CASSLGGLMTDTQYF. This chain joins TRBV7-9 and TRBJ2-3; TRBD2 is a possible D gene (5 bases). This CDR3 is built from 15 residues. Trimming removed 1 base from V and 3 bases from J, with 11 bases in between. Germline-derived CDR1 and CDR2 are SEHNR and FQNEAQ (reference sequence). The full variable domain, in which reference TRBV7-9 and TRBJ2-3 provide the parts outside the CDR3, is DTGVSQNPRHKITKRGQNVTFRCDPISEHNRLYWYRQTLGQGPEFLTYFQNEAQLEKSRLLSDRFSAERPKGSFSTLEIQRTEQGDSAMYLCASSLGGLMTDTQYFGPGTRLTVL.

This clonotype was detected only a few times. This rearrangement joins TRBV7-2 to TRBJ1-5; D uncertain. This CDR3 has 13 residues. V lost 5 bases and J lost 0, with 5 bases in between. The germline CDR1 and CDR2 sequences are SGHTA and FQGNSA. The CDR3 spells CASSIHSNQPQHF. CDR3 sequence (DNA): TGTGCCAGCAGCATCCATAGCAATCAGCCCCAGCATTTT. Full variable domain (outside the CDR3, taken from reference TRBV7-2 and TRBJ1-5): GAGVSQSPSNKVTEKGKDVELRCDPISGHTALYWYRQSLGQGLEFLIYFQGNSAPDKSGLPSDRFSAERTGGSVSTLTIQRTQQEDSAVYLCASSIHSNQPQHFGDGTRLSIL.

This chain uses TRBV5-1 with TRBJ2-1, with 12 bases aligning to TRBD2. The CDR3 has 17 amino acids. Germline assignment: CDR1 SGHRS and CDR2 YFSETQ. J lost 2 bases, V lost 4 bases, and 7 bases had no gene match. CDR3 region: CASSRAGLAGPYNEQFF. Here the CDR3 DNA reads TGCGCCAGCAGCCGCGCCGGACTAGCGGGGCCCTACAATGAGCAGTTCTTC.

This clonotype was recorded many times. The rearrangement uses TRBV12-3 or TRBV12-4 and TRBJ2-7; D is unclear. V shed 8 bases and J shed 2 bases, with 7 bases lying between them. The CDR3 consists of 11 residues. The CDR3 region has the DNA TGTGCCAGCGGTGAGGCCTACGAGCAGTACTTC. Its protein is CASGEAYEQYF.

This clonotype was recorded at least ten times. A read error may produce the germline difference seen at one junction end. This chain links TRBV29-1 with TRBJ2-7, with D perhaps TRBD1 (5 bases). The CDR3 runs to 11 residues. Per the germline V gene, CDR1 is SQVTM and CDR2 is ANQGSEA. CDR3 residues: CGVQGSYEQYF. For the CDR3, the DNA is TGCGGCGTTCAGGGCTCCTACGAGCAGTACTTC.

J is TRBJ1-1 and V is TRBV6-1; D remains unclear. The CDR3 contains 13 residues. Trimming left V 7 bases short and J 6 bases short, with 15 bases between. CDR1 and CDR2 (germline): MNHNS, SASEGT. In DNA form, the CDR3 reads TGTGCCAGCATCGGGGAGGTGGGCGCTGAAGCTTTCTTT. It yields the protein CASIGEVGAEAFF.

This chain connects TRBV20-1 to TRBJ2-3; D perhaps matches TRBD2 (6 bases). The length of the CDR3 is 15 residues. Between the trimmed V and J ends, which lost 3 bases and 0 bases, there was a span of 13 bases. Per germline, CDR1 DFQATT and CDR2 SNEGSKA (reference sequence). The CDR3 region is CSASFGRGSTDTQYF. CDR3 in DNA: TGCAGTGCTAGTTTCGGGAGAGGGAGCACAGATACGCAGTATTTT.

J is TRBJ1-4 and V is TRBV12-3 or TRBV12-4, with D hard to call. Trimming removed 5 bases from V and 0 bases from J, with 13 bases in between. The CDR3 sequence is 16 residues long. CDR3 amino acids: CASSSTKPSTNEKLFF. CDR3 DNA: TGTGCCAGCAGTAGTACCAAACCGTCAACTAATGAAAAACTGTTTTTT.

This clonotype was found once. At one end the junction does not follow the germline gene, possibly because of a read error. The rearrangement joins TRBV7-8 to TRBJ2-7; D is possibly TRBD1 (6 bases). Germline CDR1 and CDR2: SGHVS and FQNEAQ. The CDR3 loop spans 14 amino acids. CDR3 bases: TGTGCCAGCAGCCCCCCAGGGGACCGCTACGAGCTGTACTTC. Translating gives CASSPPGDRYELYF.